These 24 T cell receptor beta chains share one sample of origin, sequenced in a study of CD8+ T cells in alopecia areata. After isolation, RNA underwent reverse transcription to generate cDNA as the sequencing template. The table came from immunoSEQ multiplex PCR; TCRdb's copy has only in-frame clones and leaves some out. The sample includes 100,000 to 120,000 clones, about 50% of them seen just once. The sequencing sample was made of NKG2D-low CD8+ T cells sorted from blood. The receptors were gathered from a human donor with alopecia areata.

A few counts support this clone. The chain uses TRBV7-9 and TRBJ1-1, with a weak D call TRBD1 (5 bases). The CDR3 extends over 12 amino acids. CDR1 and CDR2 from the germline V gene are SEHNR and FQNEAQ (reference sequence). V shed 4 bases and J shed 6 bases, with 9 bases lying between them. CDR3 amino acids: CASSSRDPEAFF. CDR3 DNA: TGTGCCAGCAGCTCCAGGGACCCTGAAGCTTTCTTT. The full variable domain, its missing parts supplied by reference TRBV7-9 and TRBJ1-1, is DTGVSQNPRHKITKRGQNVTFRCDPISEHNRLYWYRQTLGQGPEFLTYFQNEAQLEKSRLLSDRFSAERPKGSFSTLEIQRTEQGDSAMYLCASSSRDPEAFFGQGTRLTVV.

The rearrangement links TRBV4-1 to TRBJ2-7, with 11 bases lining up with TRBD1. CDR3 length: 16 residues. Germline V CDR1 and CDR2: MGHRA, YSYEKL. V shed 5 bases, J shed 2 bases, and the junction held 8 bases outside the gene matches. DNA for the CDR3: TGCGCCAGCAGCGGAGGCCCGGGACAGGGGGCCTACGAGCAGTACTTC. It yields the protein CASSGGPGQGAYEQYF.

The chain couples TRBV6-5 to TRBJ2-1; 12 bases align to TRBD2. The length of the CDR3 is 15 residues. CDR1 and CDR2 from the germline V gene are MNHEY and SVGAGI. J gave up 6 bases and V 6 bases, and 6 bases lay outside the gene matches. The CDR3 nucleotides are TGTGCCAGCAGAGTAGGGACTAGCGGGTTCAATGAGCAGTTCTTC. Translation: CASRVGTSGFNEQFF.

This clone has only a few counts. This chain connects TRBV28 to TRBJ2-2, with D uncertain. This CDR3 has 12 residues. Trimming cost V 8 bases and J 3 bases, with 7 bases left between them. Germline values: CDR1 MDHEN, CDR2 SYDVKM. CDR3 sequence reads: CASEQDTGELFF. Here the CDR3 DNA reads TGTGCCAGCGAGCAGGACACCGGGGAGCTGTTTTTT.

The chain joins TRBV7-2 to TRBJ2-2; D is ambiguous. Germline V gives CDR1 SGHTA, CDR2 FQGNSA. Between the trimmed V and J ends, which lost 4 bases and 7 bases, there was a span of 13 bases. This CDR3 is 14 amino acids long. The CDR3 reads CASSSNQVVGELFF. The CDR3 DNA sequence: TGTGCCAGCAGCTCGAACCAAGTGGTCGGGGAGCTGTTTTTT.

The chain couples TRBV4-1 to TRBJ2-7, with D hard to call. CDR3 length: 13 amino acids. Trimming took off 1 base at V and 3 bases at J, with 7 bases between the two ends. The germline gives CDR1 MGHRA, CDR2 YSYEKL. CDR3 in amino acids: CASSQVGNYEQYF. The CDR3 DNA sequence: TGCGCCAGCAGCCAAGTCGGAAACTACGAGCAGTACTTC.

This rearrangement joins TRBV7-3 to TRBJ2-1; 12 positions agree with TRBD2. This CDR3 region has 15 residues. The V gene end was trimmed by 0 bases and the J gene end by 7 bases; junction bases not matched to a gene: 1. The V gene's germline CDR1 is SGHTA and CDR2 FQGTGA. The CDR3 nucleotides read TGTGCCAGCAGCTTAACGACTAGCGGGGGAAATGAGCAGTTCTTC. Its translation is CASSLTTSGGNEQFF.

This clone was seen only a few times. The CDR3 loop reads CSADAGTANTEAFF. The CDR3, as DNA: TGCAGCGCCGACGCCGGGACAGCTAACACTGAAGCTTTCTTT. The rearrangement links TRBV29-1 to TRBJ1-1; 7 bases are a match to TRBD1. V gave up 7 bases and J gave up 2 bases; unmatched junction bases: 10. This CDR3 comprises 14 residues. CDR1 is SQVTM, CDR2 ANQGSEA, per germline.

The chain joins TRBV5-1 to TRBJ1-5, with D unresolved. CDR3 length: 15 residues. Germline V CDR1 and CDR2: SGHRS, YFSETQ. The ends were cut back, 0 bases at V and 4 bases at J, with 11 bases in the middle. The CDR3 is CASSLAGNPNQPQHF. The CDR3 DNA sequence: TGCGCCAGCAGCTTGGCCGGGAACCCTAATCAGCCCCAGCATTTT.

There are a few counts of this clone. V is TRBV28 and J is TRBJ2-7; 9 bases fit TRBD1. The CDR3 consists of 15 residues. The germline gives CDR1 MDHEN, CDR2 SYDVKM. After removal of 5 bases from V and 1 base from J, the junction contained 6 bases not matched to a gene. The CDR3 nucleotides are TGTGCCAGCAGTGGCTCGGGGACAGGGTCCTACGAGCAGTACTTC. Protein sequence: CASSGSGTGSYEQYF.

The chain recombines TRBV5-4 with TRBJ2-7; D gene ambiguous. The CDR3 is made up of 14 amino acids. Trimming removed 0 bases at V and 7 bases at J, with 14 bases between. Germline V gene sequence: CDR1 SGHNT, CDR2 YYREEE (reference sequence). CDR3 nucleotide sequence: TGTGCCAGCAGCTTGGCCGGTAACACCGGGGAGCAGTACTTC. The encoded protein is CASSLAGNTGEQYF.

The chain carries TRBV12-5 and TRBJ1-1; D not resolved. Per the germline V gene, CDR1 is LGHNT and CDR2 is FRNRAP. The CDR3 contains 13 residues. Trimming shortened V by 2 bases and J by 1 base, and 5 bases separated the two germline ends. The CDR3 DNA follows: TGTGCTAGTGGTTTGTCCCCGAACACTGAAGCTTTCTTT. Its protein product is CASGLSPNTEAFF.

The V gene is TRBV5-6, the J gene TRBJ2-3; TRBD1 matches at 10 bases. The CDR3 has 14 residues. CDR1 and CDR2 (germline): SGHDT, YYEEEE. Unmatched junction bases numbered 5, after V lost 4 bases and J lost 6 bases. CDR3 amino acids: CASSRGQGSDTQYF. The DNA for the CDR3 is TGTGCCAGCAGCCGGGGACAGGGGAGCGATACGCAGTATTTT.

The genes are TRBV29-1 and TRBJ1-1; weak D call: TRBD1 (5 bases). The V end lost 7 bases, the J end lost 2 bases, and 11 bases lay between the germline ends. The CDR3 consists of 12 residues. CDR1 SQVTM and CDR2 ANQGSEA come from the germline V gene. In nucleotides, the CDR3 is TGCAGCGGGGGACGGGTCAACACTGAAGCTTTCTTT. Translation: CSGGRVNTEAFF.

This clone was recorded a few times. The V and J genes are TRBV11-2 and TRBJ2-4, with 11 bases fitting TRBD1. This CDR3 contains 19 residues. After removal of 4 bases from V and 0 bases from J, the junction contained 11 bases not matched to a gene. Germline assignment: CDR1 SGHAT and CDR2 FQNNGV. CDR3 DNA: TGTGCCAGCAGCTCAGACTTCCGGGACAGGGGGTTAGCCAAAAACATTCAGTACTTC. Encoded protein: CASSSDFRDRGLAKNIQYF.

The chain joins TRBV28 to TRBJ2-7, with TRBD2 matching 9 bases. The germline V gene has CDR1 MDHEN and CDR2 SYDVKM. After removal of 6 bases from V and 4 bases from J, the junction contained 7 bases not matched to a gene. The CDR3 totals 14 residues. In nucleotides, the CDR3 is TGTGCCAGCAGCCCGGGACTAGCACGGTACGAGCAGTACTTC. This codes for CASSPGLARYEQYF.

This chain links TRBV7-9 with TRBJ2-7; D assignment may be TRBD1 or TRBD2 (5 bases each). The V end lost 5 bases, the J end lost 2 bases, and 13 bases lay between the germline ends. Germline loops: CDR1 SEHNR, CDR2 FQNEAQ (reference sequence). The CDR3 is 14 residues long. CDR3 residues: CASSHRDGAYEQYF. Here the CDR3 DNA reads TGTGCCAGCAGCCACCGGGACGGAGCCTACGAGCAGTACTTC. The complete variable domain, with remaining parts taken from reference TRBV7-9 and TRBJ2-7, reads DTGVSQNPRHKITKRGQNVTFRCDPISEHNRLYWYRQTLGQGPEFLTYFQNEAQLEKSRLLSDRFSAERPKGSFSTLEIQRTEQGDSAMYLCASSHRDGAYEQYFGPGTRLTVT.

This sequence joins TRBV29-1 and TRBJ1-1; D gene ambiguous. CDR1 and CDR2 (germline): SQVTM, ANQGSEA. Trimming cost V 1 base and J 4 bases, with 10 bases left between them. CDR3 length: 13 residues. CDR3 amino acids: CSVEGQRLTEAFF. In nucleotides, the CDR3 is TGCAGCGTTGAAGGGCAGCGCCTCACTGAAGCTTTCTTT.

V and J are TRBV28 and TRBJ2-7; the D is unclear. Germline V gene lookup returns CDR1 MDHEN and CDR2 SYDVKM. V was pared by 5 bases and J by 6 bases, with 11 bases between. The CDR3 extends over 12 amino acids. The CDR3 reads CASSLPRREQYF. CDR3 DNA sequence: TGTGCCAGCAGTCTCCCGCGACGCGAGCAGTACTTC.

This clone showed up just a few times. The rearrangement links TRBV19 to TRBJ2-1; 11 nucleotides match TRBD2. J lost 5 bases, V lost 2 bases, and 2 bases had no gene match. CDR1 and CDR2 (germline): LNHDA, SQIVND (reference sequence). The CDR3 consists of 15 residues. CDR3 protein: CASSIIAGGHNEQFF. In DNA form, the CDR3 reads TGTGCCAGTAGTATAATAGCGGGAGGGCACAATGAGCAGTTCTTC.

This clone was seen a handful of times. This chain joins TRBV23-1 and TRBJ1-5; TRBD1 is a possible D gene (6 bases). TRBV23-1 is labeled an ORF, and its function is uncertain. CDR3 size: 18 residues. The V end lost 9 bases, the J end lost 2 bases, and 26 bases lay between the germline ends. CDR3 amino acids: CARGPLLQGLARNQPQHF. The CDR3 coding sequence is TGCGCCAGGGGCCCCCTTCTACAGGGACTCGCCCGCAATCAGCCCCAGCATTTT.

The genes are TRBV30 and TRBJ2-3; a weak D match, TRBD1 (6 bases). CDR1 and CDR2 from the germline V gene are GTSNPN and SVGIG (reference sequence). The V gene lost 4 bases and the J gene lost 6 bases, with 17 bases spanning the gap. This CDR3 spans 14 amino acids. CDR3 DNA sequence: TGTGCCTGGACTTCGCAGGGGATCACGGATACGCAGTATTTT. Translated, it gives CAWTSQGITDTQYF.

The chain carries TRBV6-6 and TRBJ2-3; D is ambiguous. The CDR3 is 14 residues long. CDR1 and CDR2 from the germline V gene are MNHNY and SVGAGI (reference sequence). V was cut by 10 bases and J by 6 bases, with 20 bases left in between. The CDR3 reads CATYDVVAMDTQYF. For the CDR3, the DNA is TGTGCCACCTATGACGTAGTTGCGATGGATACGCAGTATTTT.

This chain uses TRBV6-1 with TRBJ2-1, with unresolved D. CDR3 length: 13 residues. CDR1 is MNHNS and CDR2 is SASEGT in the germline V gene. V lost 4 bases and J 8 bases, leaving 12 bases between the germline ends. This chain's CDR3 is CASSGNGNYEQFF. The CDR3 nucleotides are TGTGCCAGCAGTGGTAATGGTAACTATGAGCAGTTCTTC.